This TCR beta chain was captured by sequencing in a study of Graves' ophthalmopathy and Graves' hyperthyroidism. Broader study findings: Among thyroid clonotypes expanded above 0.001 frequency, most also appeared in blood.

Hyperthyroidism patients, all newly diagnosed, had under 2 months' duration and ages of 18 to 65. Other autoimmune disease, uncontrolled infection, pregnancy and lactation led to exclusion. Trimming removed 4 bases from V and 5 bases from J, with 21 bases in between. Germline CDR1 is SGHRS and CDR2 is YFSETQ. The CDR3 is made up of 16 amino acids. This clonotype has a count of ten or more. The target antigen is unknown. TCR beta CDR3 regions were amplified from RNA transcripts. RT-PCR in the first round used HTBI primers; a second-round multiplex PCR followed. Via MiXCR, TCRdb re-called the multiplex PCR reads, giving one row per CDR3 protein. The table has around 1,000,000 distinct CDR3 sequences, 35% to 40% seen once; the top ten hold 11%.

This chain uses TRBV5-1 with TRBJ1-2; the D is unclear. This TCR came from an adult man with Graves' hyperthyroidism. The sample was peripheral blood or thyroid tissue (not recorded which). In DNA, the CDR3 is TGCGCCAGCAGCGCGACGCGCCCAGGCGGTTCGTATGGCTACACCTTC. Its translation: CASSATRPGGSYGYTF.